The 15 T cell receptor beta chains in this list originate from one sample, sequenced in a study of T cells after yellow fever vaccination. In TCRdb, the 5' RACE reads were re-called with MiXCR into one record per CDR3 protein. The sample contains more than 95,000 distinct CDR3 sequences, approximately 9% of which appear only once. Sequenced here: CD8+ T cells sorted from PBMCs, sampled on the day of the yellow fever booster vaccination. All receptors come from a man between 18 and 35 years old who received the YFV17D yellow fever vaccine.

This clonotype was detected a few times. The CDR3 sequence is CASSYSGGGAKGYGYTF. Written as DNA, the CDR3 is TGTGCCAGCAGTTACTCGGGAGGGGGGGCGAAGGGCTATGGCTACACCTTC. This chain connects TRBV6-5 to TRBJ1-2; possible D gene TRBD1, 6 bases. The CDR3 contains 17 residues. V shed 0 bases and J shed 4 bases, with 18 bases lying between them. Germline lookup yields CDR1 MNHEY and CDR2 SVGAGI.

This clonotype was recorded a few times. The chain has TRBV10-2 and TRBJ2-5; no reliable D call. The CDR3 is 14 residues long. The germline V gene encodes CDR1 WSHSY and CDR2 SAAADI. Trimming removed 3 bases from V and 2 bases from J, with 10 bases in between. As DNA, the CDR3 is TGCGCCAGCAGTGATCGACTGCAACAAGAGACCCAGTACTTC. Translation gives CASSDRLQQETQYF.

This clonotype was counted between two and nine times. CDR3 loop: CASSQKQGTGYEQYF. DNA of the CDR3: TGCGCCAGCAGCCAGAAACAGGGAACCGGGTACGAGCAGTACTTC. This chain connects TRBV4-1 to TRBJ2-7, with D possibly being TRBD1 (6 bases). This CDR3 comprises 15 residues. Trimming left V 3 bases short and J 4 bases short, with 16 bases between. Germline V gene data show CDR1 as MGHRA and CDR2 as YSYEKL.

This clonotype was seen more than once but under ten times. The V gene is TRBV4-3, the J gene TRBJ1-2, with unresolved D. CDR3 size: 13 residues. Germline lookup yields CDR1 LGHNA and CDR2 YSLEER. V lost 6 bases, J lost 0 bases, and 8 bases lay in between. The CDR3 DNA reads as TGCGCCAGCAGTGAGCGAACTAACTATGGCTACACCTTC. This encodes CASSERTNYGYTF.

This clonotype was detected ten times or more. In DNA form, the CDR3 reads TGTGCCAGCAGTCCCGTCGGACAGACAACAACCACAGATACGCAGTATTTT. Translation gives CASSPVGQTTTTDTQYF. V and J are TRBV7-7 and TRBJ2-3; possible D gene TRBD1, 6 bases. Germline V CDR1 and CDR2: SSHAT, FNYEAQ (reference sequence). This CDR3 spans 17 amino acids. Trimming left V 6 bases short and J 2 bases short, with 21 bases between.

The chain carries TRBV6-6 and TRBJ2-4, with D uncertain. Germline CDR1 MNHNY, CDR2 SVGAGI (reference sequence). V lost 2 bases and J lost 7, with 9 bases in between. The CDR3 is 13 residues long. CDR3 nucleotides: TGTGCCAGCAGTTACGAGCCAGTCAACATTCAGTACTTC. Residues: CASSYEPVNIQYF.

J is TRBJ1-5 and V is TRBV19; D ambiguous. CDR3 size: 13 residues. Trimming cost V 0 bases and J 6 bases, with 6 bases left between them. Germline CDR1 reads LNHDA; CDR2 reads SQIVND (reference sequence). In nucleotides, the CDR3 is TGTGCCAGTAGTATAGAAGGATTTCAGCCCCAGCATTTT. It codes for CASSIEGFQPQHF.

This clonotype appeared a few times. The CDR3 loop is CAISPGQGSNQPQHF. For the CDR3, the DNA is TGTGCCATCAGTCCGGGACAGGGAAGCAATCAGCCCCAGCATTTT. The chain couples TRBV10-3 to TRBJ1-5; 9 positions agree with TRBD1. Germline CDR1 ENHRY, CDR2 SYGVKD. Trimming at V came to 5 bases and at J to 1 base, leaving 3 bases not matched to a gene. This CDR3 contains 15 residues.

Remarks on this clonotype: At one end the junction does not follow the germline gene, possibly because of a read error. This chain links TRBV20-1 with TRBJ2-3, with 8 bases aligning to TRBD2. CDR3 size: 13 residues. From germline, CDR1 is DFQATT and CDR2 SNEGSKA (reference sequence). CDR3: CSPSGPRTDTQYF. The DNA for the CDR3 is TGCAGTCCTAGCGGGCCACGCACAGATACGCAGTATTTT.

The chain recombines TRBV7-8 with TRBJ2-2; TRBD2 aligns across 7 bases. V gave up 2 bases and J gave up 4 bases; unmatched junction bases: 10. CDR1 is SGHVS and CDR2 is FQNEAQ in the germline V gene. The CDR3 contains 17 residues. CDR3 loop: CASSLSGYGGITGELFF. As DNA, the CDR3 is TGTGCCAGCAGCTTAAGTGGTTACGGGGGGATCACCGGGGAGCTGTTTTTT. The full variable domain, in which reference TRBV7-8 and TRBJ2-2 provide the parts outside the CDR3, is GAGVSQSPRYKVAKRGQDVALRCDPISGHVSLFWYQQALGQGPEFLTYFQNEAQLDKSGLPSDRFFAERPEGSVSTLKIQRTQQEDSAVYLCASSLSGYGGITGELFFGEGSRLTVL.

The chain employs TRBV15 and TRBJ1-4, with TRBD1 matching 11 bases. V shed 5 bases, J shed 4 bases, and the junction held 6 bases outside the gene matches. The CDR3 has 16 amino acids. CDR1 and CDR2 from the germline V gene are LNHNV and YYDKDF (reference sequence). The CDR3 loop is CATSEDRGPVNEKLFF. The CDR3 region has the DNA TGTGCCACCAGCGAGGACAGGGGGCCCGTTAATGAAAAACTGTTTTTT.

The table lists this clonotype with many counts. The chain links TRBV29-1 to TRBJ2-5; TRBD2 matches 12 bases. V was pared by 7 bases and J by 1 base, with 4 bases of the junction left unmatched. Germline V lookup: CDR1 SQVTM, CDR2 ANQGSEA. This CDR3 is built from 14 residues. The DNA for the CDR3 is TGCAGCGCCGTACTAGCGGGGGGCCAAGAGACCCAGTACTTC. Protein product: CSAVLAGGQETQYF.

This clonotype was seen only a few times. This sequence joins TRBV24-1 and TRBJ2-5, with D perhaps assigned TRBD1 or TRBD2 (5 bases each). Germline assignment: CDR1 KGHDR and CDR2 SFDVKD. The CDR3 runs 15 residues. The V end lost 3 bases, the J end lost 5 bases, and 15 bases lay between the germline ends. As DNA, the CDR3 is TGTGCCACCAGTGATAGGCAGGGACCGAGGGAGACCCAGTACTTC. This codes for CATSDRQGPRETQYF.

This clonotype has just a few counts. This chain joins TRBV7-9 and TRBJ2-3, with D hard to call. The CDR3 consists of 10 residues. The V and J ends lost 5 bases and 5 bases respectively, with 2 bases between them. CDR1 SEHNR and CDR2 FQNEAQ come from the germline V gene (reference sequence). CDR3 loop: CASSVDTQYF. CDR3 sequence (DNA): TGTGCCAGCAGCGTAGATACGCAGTATTTT.

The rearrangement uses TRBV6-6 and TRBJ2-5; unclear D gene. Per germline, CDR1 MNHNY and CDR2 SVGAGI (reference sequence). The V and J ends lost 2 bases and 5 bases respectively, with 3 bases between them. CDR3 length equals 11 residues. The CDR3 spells CASSYMETQYF. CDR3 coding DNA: TGTGCCAGCAGTTACATGGAGACCCAGTACTTC.